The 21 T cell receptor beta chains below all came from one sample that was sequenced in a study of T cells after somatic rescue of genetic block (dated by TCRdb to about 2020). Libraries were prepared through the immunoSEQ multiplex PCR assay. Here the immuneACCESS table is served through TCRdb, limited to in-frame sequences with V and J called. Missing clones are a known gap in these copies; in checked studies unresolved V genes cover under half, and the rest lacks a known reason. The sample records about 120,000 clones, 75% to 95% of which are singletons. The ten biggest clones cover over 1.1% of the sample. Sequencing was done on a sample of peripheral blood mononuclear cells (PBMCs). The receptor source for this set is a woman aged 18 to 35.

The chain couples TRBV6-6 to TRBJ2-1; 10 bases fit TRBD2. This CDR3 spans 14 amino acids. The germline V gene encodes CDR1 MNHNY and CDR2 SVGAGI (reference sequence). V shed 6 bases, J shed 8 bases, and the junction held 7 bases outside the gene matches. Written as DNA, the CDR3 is TGTGCCAGCAGGGGAGCGGGGGGGCAGTATGAGCAGTTCTTC. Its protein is CASRGAGGQYEQFF.

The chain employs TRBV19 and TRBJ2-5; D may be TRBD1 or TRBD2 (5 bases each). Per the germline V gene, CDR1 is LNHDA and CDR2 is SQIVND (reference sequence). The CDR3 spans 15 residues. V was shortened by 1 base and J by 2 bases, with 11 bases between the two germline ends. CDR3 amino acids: CASSIGGAGQETQYF. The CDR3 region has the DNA TGTGCCAGTAGTATAGGAGGGGCAGGTCAAGAGACCCAGTACTTC.

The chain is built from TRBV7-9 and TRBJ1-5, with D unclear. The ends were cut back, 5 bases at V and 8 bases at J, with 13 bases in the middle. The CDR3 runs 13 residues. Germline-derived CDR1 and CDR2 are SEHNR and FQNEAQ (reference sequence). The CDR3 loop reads CASSIDTREPQHF. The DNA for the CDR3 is TGTGCCAGCAGCATAGACACTAGGGAGCCCCAGCATTTT.

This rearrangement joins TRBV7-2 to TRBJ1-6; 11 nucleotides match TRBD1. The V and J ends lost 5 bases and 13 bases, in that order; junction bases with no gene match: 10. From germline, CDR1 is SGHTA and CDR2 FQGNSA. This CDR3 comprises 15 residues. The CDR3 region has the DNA TGTGCCAGCAGCCCGGGGGGGACAGGGGGTCGGCCCCTCCACTTT. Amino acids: CASSPGGTGGRPLHF.

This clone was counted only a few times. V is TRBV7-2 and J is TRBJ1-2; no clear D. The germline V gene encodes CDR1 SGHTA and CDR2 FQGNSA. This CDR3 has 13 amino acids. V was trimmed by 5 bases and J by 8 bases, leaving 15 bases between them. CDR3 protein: CASSRTQGHGYTF. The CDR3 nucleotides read TGTGCCAGCAGCCGAACCCAAGGGCACGGCTACACCTTC.

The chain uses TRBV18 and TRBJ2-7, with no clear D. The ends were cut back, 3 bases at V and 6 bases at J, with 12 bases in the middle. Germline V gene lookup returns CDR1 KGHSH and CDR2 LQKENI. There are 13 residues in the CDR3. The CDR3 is CASSPNEDGEQYF. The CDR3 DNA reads TGTGCCAGCTCACCTAACGAGGACGGCGAGCAGTACTTC.

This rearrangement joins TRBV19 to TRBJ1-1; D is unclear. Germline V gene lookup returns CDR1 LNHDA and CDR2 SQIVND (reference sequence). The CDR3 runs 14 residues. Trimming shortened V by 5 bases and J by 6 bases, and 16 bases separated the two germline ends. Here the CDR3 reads CASSPAGFGPEAFF. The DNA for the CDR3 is TGTGCCAGTAGTCCGGCGGGGTTCGGCCCTGAAGCTTTCTTT.

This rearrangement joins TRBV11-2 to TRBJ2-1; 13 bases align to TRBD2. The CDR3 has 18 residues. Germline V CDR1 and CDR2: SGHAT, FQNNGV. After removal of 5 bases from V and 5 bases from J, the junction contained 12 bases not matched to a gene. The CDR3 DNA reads TGTGCCAGCAGCCCCGTACTAGCGGGGGGGCCTTTGCACAATGAGCAGTTCTTC. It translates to CASSPVLAGGPLHNEQFF.

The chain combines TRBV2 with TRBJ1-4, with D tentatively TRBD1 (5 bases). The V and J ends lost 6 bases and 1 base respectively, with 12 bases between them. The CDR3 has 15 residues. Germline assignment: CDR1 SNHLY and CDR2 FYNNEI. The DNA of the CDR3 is TGTGCCAGCAGAGGTTCGGGGGAAACTAATGAAAAACTGTTTTTT. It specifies CASRGSGETNEKLFF.

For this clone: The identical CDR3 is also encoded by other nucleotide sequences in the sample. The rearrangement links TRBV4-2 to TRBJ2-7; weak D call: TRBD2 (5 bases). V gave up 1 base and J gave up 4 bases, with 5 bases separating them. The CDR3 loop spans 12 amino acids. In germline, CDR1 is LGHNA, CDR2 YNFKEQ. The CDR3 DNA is TGTGCCAGCAGCCAAGGAGGGTACGAGCAGTACTTC. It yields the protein CASSQGGYEQYF.

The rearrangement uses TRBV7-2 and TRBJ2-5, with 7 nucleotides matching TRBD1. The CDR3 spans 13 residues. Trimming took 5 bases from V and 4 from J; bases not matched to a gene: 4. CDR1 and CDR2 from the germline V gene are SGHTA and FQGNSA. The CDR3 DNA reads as TGTGCCAGCAGCCCGCGACAGGGAGAGACCCAGTACTTC. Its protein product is CASSPRQGETQYF.

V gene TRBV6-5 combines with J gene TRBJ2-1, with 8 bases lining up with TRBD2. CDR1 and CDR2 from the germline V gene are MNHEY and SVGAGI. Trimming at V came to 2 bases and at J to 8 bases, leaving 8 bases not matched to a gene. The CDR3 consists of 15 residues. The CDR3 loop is CASSYARGGTDEQFF. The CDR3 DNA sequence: TGTGCCAGCAGTTACGCCCGGGGGGGCACCGATGAGCAGTTCTTC.

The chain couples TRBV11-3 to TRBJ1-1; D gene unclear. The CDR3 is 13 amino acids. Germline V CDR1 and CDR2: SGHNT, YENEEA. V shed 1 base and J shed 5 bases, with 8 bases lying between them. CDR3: CASSLVGETEAFF. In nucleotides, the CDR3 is TGTGCCAGCAGCTTAGTTGGGGAGACTGAAGCTTTCTTT.

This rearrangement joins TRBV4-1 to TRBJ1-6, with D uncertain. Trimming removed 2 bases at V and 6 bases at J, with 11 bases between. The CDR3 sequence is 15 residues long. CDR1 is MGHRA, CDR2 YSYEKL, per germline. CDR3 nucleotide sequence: TGCGCCAGCAGCCAATCTCGGCGAGTTAATTCACCCCTCCACTTT. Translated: CASSQSRRVNSPLHF.

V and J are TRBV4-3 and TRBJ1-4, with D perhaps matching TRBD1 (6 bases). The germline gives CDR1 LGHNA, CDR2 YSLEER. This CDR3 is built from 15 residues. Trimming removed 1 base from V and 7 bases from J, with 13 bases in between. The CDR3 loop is CASSQVGGAVEKLFF. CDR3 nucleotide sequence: TGCGCCAGCAGCCAAGTCGGGGGGGCGGTTGAAAAACTGTTTTTT.

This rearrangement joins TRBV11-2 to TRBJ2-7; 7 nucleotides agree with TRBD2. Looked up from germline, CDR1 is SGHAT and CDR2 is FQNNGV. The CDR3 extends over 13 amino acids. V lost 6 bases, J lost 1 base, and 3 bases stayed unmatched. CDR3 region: CASSRTSSYEQYF. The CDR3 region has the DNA TGTGCCAGCAGTCGGACTAGTTCCTACGAGCAGTACTTC. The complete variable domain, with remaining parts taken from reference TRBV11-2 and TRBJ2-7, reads EAGVAQSPRYKIIEKRQSVAFWCNPISGHATLYWYQQILGQGPKLLIQFQNNGVVDDSQLPKDRFSAERLKGVDSTLKIQPAKLEDSAVYLCASSRTSSYEQYFGPGTRLTVT.

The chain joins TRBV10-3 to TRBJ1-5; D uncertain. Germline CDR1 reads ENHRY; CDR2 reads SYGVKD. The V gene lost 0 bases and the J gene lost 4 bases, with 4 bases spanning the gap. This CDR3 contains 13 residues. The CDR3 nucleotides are TGTGCCATCAGTGAGTCTGGAAATCAGCCCCAGCATTTT. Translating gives CAISESGNQPQHF.

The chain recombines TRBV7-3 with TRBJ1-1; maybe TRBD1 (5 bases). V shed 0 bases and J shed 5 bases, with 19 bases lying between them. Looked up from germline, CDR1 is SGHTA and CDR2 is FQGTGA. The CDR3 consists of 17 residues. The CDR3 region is CASSLTLGRGPGTEAFF. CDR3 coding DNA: TGTGCCAGCAGCTTAACGTTGGGTAGGGGCCCGGGGACTGAAGCTTTCTTT. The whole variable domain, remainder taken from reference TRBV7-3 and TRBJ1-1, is GAGVSQTPSNKVTEKGKYVELRCDPISGHTALYWYRQSLGQGPEFLIYFQGTGAADDSGLPNDRFFAVRPEGSVSTLKIQRTERGDSAVYLCASSLTLGRGPGTEAFFGQGTRLTVV.

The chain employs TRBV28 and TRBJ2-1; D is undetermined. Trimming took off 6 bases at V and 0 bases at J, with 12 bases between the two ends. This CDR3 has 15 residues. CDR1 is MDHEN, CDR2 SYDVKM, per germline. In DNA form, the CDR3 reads TGTGCCAGCAGCCCTACGTGGGGCTCCTACAATGAGCAGTTCTTC. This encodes CASSPTWGSYNEQFF.

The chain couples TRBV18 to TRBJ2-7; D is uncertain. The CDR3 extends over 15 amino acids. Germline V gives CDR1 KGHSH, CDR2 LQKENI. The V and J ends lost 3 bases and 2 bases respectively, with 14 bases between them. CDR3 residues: CASSPPARATYEQYF. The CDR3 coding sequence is TGTGCCAGCTCACCTCCGGCCCGGGCCACCTACGAGCAGTACTTC.

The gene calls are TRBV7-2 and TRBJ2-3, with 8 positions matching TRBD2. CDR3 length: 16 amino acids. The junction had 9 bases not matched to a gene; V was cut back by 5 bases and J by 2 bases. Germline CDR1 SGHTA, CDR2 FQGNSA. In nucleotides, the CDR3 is TGTGCCAGCAGCAGTGGGACTAGTATCATCACAGATACGCAGTATTTT. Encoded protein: CASSSGTSIITDTQYF.